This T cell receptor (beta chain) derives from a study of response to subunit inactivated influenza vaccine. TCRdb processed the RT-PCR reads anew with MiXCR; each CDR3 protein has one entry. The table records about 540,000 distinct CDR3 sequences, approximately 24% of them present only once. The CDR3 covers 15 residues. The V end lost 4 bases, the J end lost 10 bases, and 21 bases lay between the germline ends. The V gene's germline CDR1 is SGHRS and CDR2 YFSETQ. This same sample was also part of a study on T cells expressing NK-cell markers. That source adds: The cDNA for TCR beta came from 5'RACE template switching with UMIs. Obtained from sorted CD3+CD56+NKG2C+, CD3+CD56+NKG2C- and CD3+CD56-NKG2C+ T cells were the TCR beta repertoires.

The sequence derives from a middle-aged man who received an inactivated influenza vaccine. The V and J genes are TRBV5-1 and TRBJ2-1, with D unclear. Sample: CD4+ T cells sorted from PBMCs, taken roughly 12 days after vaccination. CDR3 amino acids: CASSTGNSPSREQFF. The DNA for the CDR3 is TGCGCCAGCAGCACCGGAAACTCCCCCTCTAGGGAGCAGTTCTTC.